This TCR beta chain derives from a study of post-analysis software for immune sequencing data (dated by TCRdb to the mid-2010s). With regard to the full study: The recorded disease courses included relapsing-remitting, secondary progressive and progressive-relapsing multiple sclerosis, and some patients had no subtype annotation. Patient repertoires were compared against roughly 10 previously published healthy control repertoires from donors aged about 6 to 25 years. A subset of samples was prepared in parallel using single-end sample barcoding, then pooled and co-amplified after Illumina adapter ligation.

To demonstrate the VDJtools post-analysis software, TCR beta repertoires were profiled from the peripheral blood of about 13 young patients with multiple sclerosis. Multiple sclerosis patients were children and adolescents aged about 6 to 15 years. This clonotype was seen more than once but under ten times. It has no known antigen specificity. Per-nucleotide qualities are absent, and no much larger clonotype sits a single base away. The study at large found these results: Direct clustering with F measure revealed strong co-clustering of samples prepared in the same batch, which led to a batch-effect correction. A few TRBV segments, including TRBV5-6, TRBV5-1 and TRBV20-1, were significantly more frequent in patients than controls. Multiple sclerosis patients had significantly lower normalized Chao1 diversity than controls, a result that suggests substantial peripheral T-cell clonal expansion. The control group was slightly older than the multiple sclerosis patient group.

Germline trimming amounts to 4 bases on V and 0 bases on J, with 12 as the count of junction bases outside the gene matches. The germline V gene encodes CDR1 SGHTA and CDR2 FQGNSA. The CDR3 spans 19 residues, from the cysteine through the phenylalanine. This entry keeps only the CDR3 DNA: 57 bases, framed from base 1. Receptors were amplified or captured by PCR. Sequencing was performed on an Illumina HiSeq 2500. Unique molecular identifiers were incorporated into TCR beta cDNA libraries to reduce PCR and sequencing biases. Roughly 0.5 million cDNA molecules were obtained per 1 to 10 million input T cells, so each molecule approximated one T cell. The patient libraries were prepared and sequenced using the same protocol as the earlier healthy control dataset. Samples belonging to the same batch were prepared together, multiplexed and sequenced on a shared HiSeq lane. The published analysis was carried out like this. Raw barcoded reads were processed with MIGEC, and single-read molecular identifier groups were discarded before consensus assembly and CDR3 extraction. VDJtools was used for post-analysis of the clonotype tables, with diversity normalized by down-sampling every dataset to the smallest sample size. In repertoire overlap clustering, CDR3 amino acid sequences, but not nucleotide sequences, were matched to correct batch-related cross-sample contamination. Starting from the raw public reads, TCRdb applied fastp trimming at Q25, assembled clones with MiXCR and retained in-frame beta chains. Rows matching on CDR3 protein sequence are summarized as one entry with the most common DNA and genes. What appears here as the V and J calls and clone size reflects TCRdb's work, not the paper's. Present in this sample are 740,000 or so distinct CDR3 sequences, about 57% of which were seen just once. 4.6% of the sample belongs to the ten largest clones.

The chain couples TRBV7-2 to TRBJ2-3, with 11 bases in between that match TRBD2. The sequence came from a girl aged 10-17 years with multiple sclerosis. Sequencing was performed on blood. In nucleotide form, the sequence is TGTGCCAGCAGCTCTATAAGGCTAGCGGGGGGTAATAGCACAGATACGCAGTATTTT. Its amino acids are CASSSIRLAGGNSTDTQYF.